This paragraph covers one TCR beta chain sequence. Antigen: not known. V was trimmed by 3 bases and J by 0 bases, leaving 15 bases between them. Germline CDR1 SGHTA, CDR2 FQGNSA. CDR3 length: 17 residues. The repertoire was sequenced with immunoSEQ multiplex PCR; TCRdb's copy has only in-frame clones and lacks some. The sample shows about 8,000 clones, 90% to 95% of them seen only once. This sample was taken from a study of T cell clonotyping in hematopoietic cell transplantation. Study results and caveats: Pathologically expanded recipient clonotypes increased progressively from day 30 to day 180 as diversity fell.

The sequence was collected from a male patient aged 55-69 years who had an allogeneic stem cell transplant from an unrelated donor, so T cells may come from the graft donor. Some clones in this sample may be carry-over from other donors' samples. This specimen was peripheral blood mononuclear cells, taken 30 days after allogeneic stem cell transplant. The chain carries TRBV7-2 and TRBJ2-1, with D tentatively TRBD1 (6 bases). Written as DNA, the CDR3 is TGTGCCAGCAGCTTCGTCGGGACACCGAGCTCCTACAATGAGCAGTTCTTC. It yields the protein CASSFVGTPSSYNEQFF.